This record looks at one T cell receptor beta chain sequence and its context. These data belong to a study of CD8+CD57+ T cells in acquired aplastic anemia. Only patients with CD8+CD57+ cell expansion on flow cytometry were chosen for sequencing. Germline-derived CDR1 and CDR2 are DFQATT and SNEGSKA (reference sequence). V lost 6 bases and J lost 6, with 16 bases in between. CDR3 size: 13 residues. The TCR beta profiling, which covered VDJ combination and CDR3 sequence, was carried out using genomic DNA as the template. Via MiXCR, TCRdb re-called the reads, giving one row per CDR3 protein. The table has 150,000 to 200,000 distinct CDR3 sequences, 71% seen once.

The gene calls are TRBV20-1 and TRBJ2-3; TRBD2 might be the D (6 bases). This clonotype was obtained from a human donor with aplastic anemia. Sequencing input: sorted CD4+, CD8+, or CD8+CD57+ T cells (not recorded which) from PBMCs. As DNA, the CDR3 is TGCAGTGCCCTTCCCCCGGGACTTGATACGCAGTATTTT. It encodes CSALPPGLDTQYF.